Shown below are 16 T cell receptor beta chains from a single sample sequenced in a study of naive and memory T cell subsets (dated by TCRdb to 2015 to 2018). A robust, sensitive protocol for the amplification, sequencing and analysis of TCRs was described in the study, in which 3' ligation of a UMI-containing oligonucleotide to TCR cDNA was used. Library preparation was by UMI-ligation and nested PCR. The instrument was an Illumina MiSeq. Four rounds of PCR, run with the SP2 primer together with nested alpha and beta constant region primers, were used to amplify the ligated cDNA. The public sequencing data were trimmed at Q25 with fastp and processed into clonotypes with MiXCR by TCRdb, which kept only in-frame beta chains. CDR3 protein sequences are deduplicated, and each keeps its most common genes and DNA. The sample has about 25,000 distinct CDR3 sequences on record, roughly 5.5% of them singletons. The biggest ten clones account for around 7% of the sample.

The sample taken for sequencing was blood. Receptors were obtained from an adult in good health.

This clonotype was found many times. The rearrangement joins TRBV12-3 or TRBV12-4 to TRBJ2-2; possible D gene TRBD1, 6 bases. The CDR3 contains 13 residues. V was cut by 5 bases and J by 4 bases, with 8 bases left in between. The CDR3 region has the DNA TGTGCCAGCAGTCGCAGGGGCACCGGGGAGCTGTTTTTT. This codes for CASSRRGTGELFF.

The CDR3 DNA sequence: TGTGCCAGCAGCCGATTCACAGGGATCAATGAGCAGTTCTTC. Translation: CASSRFTGINEQFF. The chain is built from TRBV6-2 or TRBV6-3 and TRBJ2-1; weak D call: TRBD1 (6 bases). Germline CDR1 reads MNHEY; CDR2 reads SVGEGT. Trimming stripped 6 bases from V and 6 bases from J, with 15 bases between. The CDR3 is made up of 14 amino acids.

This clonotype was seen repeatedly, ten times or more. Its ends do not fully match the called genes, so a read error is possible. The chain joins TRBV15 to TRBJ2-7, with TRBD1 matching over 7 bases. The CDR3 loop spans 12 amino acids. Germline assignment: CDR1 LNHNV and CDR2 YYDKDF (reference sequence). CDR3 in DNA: TGTGCCACCAGCAGAGAATTTGGAACAGGGGTCTTC. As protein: CATSREFGTGVF.

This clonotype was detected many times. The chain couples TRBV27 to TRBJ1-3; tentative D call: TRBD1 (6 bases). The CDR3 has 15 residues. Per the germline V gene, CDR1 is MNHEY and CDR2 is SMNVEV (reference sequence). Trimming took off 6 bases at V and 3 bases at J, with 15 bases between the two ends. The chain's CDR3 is CASSLQGVNGNTIYF. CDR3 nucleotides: TGTGCCAGCAGCCTACAGGGCGTTAATGGAAACACCATATATTTT.

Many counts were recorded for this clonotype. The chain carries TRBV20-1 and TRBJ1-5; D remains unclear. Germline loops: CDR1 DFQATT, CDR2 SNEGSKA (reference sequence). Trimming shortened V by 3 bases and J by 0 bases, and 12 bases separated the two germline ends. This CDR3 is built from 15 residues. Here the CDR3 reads CSARKNFNSNQPQHF. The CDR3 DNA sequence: TGCAGTGCTAGGAAGAACTTCAATAGCAATCAGCCCCAGCATTTT.

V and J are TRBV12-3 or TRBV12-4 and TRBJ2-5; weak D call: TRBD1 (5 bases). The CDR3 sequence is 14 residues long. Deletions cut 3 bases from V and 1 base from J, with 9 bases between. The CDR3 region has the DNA TGTGCCAGCAGTTTGAAAGGGGCCCAAGAGACCCAGTACTTC. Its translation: CASSLKGAQETQYF.

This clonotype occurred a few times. The CDR3 nucleotides are TGTGCCAGCAGCATACGGGATTCCGGGGAGCTGTTTTTT. Translation: CASSIRDSGELFF. The chain recombines TRBV9 with TRBJ2-2; TRBD2 might be the D (5 bases). The V gene lost 4 bases and the J gene lost 6 bases, with 10 bases spanning the gap. The CDR3 is 13 amino acids. Germline CDR1 is SGDLS and CDR2 is YYNGEE. The variable domain in full, with the rest retrieved from reference TRBV9 and TRBJ2-2, is DSGVTQTPKHLITATGQRVTLRCSPRSGDLSVYWYQQSLDQGLQFLIQYYNGEERAKGNILERFSAQQFPDLHSELNLSSLELGDSALYFCASSIRDSGELFFGEGSRLTVL.

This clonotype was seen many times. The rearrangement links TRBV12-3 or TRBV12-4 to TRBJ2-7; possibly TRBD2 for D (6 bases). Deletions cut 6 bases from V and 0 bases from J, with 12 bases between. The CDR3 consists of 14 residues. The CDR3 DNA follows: TGTGCCAGCAGCGGGTCGGGGGACTCCTACGAGCAGTACTTC. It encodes CASSGSGDSYEQYF.

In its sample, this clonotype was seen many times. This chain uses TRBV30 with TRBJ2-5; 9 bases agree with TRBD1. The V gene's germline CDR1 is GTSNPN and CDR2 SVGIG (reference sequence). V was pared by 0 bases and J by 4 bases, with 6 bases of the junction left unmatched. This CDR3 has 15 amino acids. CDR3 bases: TGTGCCTGGAGTGTAACAGGGGGCTCAAGAGAGACCCAGTACTTC. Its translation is CAWSVTGGSRETQYF.

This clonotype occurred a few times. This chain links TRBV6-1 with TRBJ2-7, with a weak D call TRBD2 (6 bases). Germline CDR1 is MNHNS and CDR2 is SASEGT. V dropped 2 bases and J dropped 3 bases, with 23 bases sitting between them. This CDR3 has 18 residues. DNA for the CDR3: TGTGCCAGCAGTGAACCAGTTAGCGGTACCAGAGGTGGCTACGAGCAGTACTTC. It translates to CASSEPVSGTRGGYEQYF.

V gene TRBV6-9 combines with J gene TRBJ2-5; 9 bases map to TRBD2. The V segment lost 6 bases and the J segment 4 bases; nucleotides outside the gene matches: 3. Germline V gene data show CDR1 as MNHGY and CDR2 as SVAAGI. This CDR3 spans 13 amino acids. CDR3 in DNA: TGTGCCAGCAGCCTAGCGGGATCAGAGACCCAGTACTTC. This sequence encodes CASSLAGSETQYF.

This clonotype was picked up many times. CDR3 nucleotides: TGTGCCAGCAGCTTATTAAAGGGGAACGGCAATCAGCCCCAGCATTTT. Translating gives CASSLLKGNGNQPQHF. The rearrangement joins TRBV7-2 to TRBJ1-5, with D tentatively TRBD1 (5 bases). The V end lost 2 bases, the J end lost 2 bases, and 13 bases lay between the germline ends. In germline, CDR1 is SGHTA, CDR2 FQGNSA. There are 16 residues in the CDR3. Full variable domain (rest looked up from reference TRBV7-2 and TRBJ1-5): GAGVSQSPSNKVTEKGKDVELRCDPISGHTALYWYRQSLGQGLEFLIYFQGNSAPDKSGLPSDRFSAERTGGSVSTLTIQRTQQEDSAVYLCASSLLKGNGNQPQHFGDGTRLSIL.

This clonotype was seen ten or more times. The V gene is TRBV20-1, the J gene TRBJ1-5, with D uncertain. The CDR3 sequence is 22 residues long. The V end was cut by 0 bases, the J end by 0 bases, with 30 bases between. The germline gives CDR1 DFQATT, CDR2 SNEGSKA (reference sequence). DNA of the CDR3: TGCAGTGCTAGAGATTTCGATACATCGGACCGGGTAGAACATTATAGCAATCAGCCCCAGCATTTT. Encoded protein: CSARDFDTSDRVEHYSNQPQHF.

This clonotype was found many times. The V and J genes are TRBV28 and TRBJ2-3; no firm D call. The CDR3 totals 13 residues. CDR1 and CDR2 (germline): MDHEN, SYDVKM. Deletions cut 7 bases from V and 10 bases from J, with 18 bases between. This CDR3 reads CASTRSYPTAQYF. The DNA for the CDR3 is TGTGCCAGCACCCGGAGCTACCCCACGGCGCAGTATTTT.

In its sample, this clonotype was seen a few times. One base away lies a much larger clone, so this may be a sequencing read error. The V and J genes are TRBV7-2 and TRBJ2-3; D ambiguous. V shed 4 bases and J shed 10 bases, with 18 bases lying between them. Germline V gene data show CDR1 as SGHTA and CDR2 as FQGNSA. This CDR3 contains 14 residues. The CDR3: CASSWAGRGEPQYF. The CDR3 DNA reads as TGTGCCAGCAGCTGGGCCGGACGCGGAGAGCCGCAGTATTTT.

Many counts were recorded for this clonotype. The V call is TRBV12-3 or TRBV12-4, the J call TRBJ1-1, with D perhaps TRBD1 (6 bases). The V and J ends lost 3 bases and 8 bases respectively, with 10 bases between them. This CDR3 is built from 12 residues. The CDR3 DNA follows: TGTGCCAGCAGTTTCGCCGACAGGGAAGCTTTCTTT. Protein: CASSFADREAFF.